The 6 T cell receptor beta chains in this list originate from one sample, sequenced in a study of neoadjuvant anti-PD-1 for oral cavity cancer. Time point described: after neoadjuvant nivolumab, at surgical resection. Assay: immunoSEQ multiplex PCR; the TCRdb copy retains only in-frame clones and omits some. The sample includes tens of thousands of clones, roughly nine tenths of them seen just once. The sample consisted of PBMCs, taken after nivolumab (anti-PD-1) treatment. The receptor source for this set is a person aged 40 to 85 with oral cavity squamous cell carcinoma.

V and J are TRBV30 and TRBJ1-1; 7 bases fit TRBD1. J was trimmed by 5 bases and V by 0 bases; bases with no gene match: 3. Germline CDR1 and CDR2: GTSNPN and SVGIG (reference sequence). The CDR3 consists of 13 residues. DNA for the CDR3: TGTGCCTGGAGTGTAAACAGGGGAACTGAAGCTTTCTTT. Its protein product is CAWSVNRGTEAFF.

This sequence joins TRBV10-2 and TRBJ2-3, with unresolved D. Trimming pared 3 bases from V and 0 bases from J, leaving 10 bases between. This CDR3 region has 15 residues. Per the germline V gene, CDR1 is WSHSY and CDR2 is SAAADI. CDR3 DNA sequence: TGCGCCAGCAGTGACAACTCTATCAGCACAGATACGCAGTATTTT. Translated, it gives CASSDNSISTDTQYF.

This clone appeared a single time. The chain uses TRBV6-6 and TRBJ2-5, with D unresolved. CDR3 length: 11 amino acids. The ends were cut back, 6 bases at V and 5 bases at J, with 7 bases in the middle. CDR1 and CDR2 (germline): MNHNY, SVGAGI (reference sequence). CDR3 DNA: TGTGCCAGCAGGGCGCGGGAGACCCAGTACTTC. Translated: CASRARETQYF.

The chain carries TRBV9 and TRBJ2-2; D gene uncertain. The CDR3 consists of 13 residues. Per the germline V gene, CDR1 is SGDLS and CDR2 is YYNGEE. Trimming pared 3 bases from V and 3 bases from J, leaving 6 bases between. CDR3: CASSAQHTGELFF. The CDR3 DNA reads TGTGCCAGCAGCGCCCAGCACACCGGGGAGCTGTTTTTT.

A single count supports this clone. This sequence joins TRBV27 and TRBJ2-5, with 11 bases that match TRBD2. The CDR3 is 15 amino acids. V trimming: 5 bases; J trimming: 1 base; junction bases outside the gene matches: 3. CDR1 and CDR2 from the germline V gene are MNHEY and SMNVEV (reference sequence). The CDR3 loop is CASSRLAGRQETQYF. CDR3 DNA sequence: TGTGCCAGCAGTAGACTAGCGGGGCGCCAAGAGACCCAGTACTTC.

V usage is TRBV2 and J usage is TRBJ2-7, with D unclear. CDR3 size: 17 residues. The ends were cut back, 5 bases at V and 3 bases at J, with 23 bases in the middle. Germline CDR1 is SNHLY and CDR2 is FYNNEI. CDR3 sequence (DNA): TGTGCCAGCAGTCCAACCCCACTACTAATAATGAACTACGAGCAGTACTTC. It codes for CASSPTPLLIMNYEQYF.